This T cell receptor beta chain was retrieved from a study of shared T cell receptors in the human thymus. This clone was recorded a few times. This table comes from immunoSEQ multiplex PCR, and its TCRdb copy is limited to in-frame clones, with some not included. The sample has 500,000 to 750,000 clones, approximately 90% seen once. V gave up 2 bases and J gave up 3 bases, with 10 bases separating them. CDR3 length: 14 amino acids. CDR1 is KGHSH and CDR2 is LQKENI in the germline V gene. The sample also formed part of further work on human thymus T cells. That investigation notes: Thymic samples were excised during corrective heart operations.

The receptor was isolated from a boy in the first two years of life with a congenital heart defect. Source material: thymocytes. The rearrangement uses TRBV18 and TRBJ1-1; D is unclear. In DNA, the CDR3 is TGTGCCAGCTCACCAGGAGCTTTACACACTGAAGCTTTCTTT. As protein: CASSPGALHTEAFF.